This entry lists 29 T cell receptor beta chains sequenced from one sample in a study of blood T cell repertoires in COVID-19. Repertoires were generated with immunoSEQ multiplex PCR, while TCRdb's copy carries only in-frame clones and drops some. This table has 75,000 to 100,000 clones, 75% to 90% appearing once. Sequenced input: peripheral blood. The receptors originated from a woman older than 75 with acute or convalescent COVID-19.

The chain combines TRBV21-1 with TRBJ1-5; TRBD1 is the table's D call, not checked against the DNA. TRBV21-1 represents a pseudogene. The CDR3 has 20 residues. The CDR3 spells CASSTRRVPGQHYSNQPQHF. DNA for the CDR3: TGTGCCAGCAGCACCCGTAGGGTTCCGGGACAGCACTATAGCAATCAGCCCCAGCATTTT.

The V call is TRBV11-2, the J call TRBJ1-5, with D unresolved. Between the trimmed V and J ends, which lost 3 bases and 0 bases, there was a span of 15 bases. There are 17 residues in the CDR3. Germline-derived CDR1 and CDR2 are SGHAT and FQNNGV. CDR3 DNA sequence: TGTGCCAGCAGCTTGAGGGCTGAGGGTTATAGCAATCAGCCCCAGCATTTT. This translates into CASSLRAEGYSNQPQHF.

The chain combines TRBV3-1 (or the pseudogene TRBV3-2) with TRBJ1-2; 9 nucleotides align to TRBD1. The CDR3 covers 13 residues. J was trimmed by 2 bases and V by 8 bases; bases with no gene match: 3. Germline CDR1 and CDR2: LGHDT and YNNKEL (reference sequence). CDR3 region: CASGGTGNYGYTF. In nucleotides, the CDR3 is TGTGCCAGCGGGGGGACAGGGAACTATGGCTACACCTTC.

V gene TRBV4-1 combines with J gene TRBJ2-2; the D gene is possibly TRBD1 (6 bases). Germline values: CDR1 MGHRA, CDR2 YSYEKL. The CDR3 sequence is 16 residues long. Trimming took off 1 base at V and 5 bases at J, with 14 bases between the two ends. The CDR3 coding sequence is TGCGCCAGCAGCCAAGGGGGGCAGTTTCTAACCGGGGAGCTGTTTTTT. It yields the protein CASSQGGQFLTGELFF.

J is TRBJ2-1 and V is TRBV19; 12 nucleotides line up with TRBD2. Germline-derived CDR1 and CDR2 are LNHDA and SQIVND (reference sequence). The CDR3 totals 16 residues. With V trimmed by 6 bases and J by 0 bases, 3 bases remained unmatched. The CDR3 loop reads CASRTSGGSSYNEQFF. Written as DNA, the CDR3 is TGTGCCAGTAGAACTAGCGGGGGGTCCTCCTACAATGAGCAGTTCTTC.

The gene calls are TRBV6-5 and TRBJ2-5; D unclear. CDR3 length: 12 amino acids. Germline assignment: CDR1 MNHEY and CDR2 SVGAGI. Between the trimmed V and J ends, which lost 10 bases and 5 bases, there was a span of 14 bases. For the CDR3, the DNA is TGTGCCACTCGGTCTCGCTGGGAGACCCAGTACTTC. Amino acid sequence: CATRSRWETQYF.

The V gene is TRBV7-9, the J gene TRBJ2-1; unclear D gene. CDR3 size: 13 residues. Germline assignment: CDR1 SEHNR and CDR2 FQNEAQ (reference sequence). The ends were cut back, 0 bases at V and 6 bases at J, with 6 bases in the middle. The CDR3 protein is CASSLAAFNEQFF. CDR3 bases: TGTGCCAGCAGCTTAGCGGCCTTCAATGAGCAGTTCTTC.

The V gene is TRBV5-1, the J gene TRBJ2-7; TRBD2 agrees at 9 bases. Germline V CDR1 and CDR2: SGHRS, YFSETQ. Trimming cost V 0 bases and J 6 bases; bases outside gene matches: 10. The CDR3 extends over 16 amino acids. The DNA of the CDR3 is TGCGCCAGCAGCTTGGTAGGCGGGGGGGCCGGTGGCGAGCAGTACTTC. It translates to CASSLVGGGAGGEQYF.

This clone has only one observation. At one end the junction does not follow the germline gene, possibly because of a read error. The chain carries TRBV10-3 and TRBJ1-4; possible D gene TRBD1, 6 bases. The CDR3 runs 12 residues. The germline V gene has CDR1 ENHRY and CDR2 SYGVKD. The CDR3 reads CAISEWDTPPLF. In DNA, the CDR3 is TGTGCCATCAGTGAGTGGGACACCCCTCCGCTCTTT.

This chain uses TRBV29-1 with TRBJ2-1, with TRBD2 identical over 9 bases. Germline V CDR1 and CDR2: SQVTM, ANQGSEA. This CDR3 spans 14 amino acids. After removal of 5 bases from V and 9 bases from J, the junction contained 11 bases not matched to a gene. DNA for the CDR3: TGCAGCGTTTACCCCCCTCGCGGGGGGGTTGAGCAGTTCTTC. Its protein is CSVYPPRGGVEQFF.

The chain has TRBV5-4 and TRBJ2-2, with a weak D call TRBD2 (6 bases). The CDR3 runs to 14 residues. With 6 bases removed from V and 4 bases from J, the gap between germline ends came to 13 bases. Germline V gene data show CDR1 as SGHNT and CDR2 as YYREEE (reference sequence). The chain's CDR3 is CASTGRGGTGELFF. CDR3 coding DNA: TGTGCCAGCACAGGGCGGGGAGGCACCGGGGAGCTGTTTTTT.

The chain joins TRBV3-1 (or the pseudogene TRBV3-2) to TRBJ2-7, with 10 bases lining up with TRBD1. After removal of 5 bases from V and 6 bases from J, the junction contained 7 bases not matched to a gene. The CDR3 totals 14 residues. Germline CDR1 reads LGHDT; CDR2 reads YNNKEL (reference sequence). CDR3 sequence (DNA): TGTGCCAGCAGCTTCCCGGGACAGGGGCTCGAGCAGTACTTC. Translating gives CASSFPGQGLEQYF.

The DNA of the CDR3 is TGTGCCAGCACCCAACAGGGGAGCTATGGCTACACCTTC. This translates into CASTQQGSYGYTF. The rearrangement joins TRBV6-6 to TRBJ1-2; 7 bases are a match to TRBD1. V lost 7 bases to trimming and J lost 4 bases; unmatched junction nucleotides: 6. Germline loops: CDR1 MNHNY, CDR2 SVGAGI (reference sequence). This CDR3 is 13 amino acids long.

V and J are TRBV4-1 and TRBJ2-3, with TRBD1 matching over 7 bases. This CDR3 is built from 16 residues. Germline V gene sequence: CDR1 MGHRA, CDR2 YSYEKL. Germline trimming cut 1 base from V and 5 bases from J; bases unmatched to any gene: 9. The CDR3 DNA reads TGCGCCAGCAGCCAAGTCCCGCCAGGGGGAGTAGATACGCAGTATTTT. It translates to CASSQVPPGGVDTQYF.

The J gene is TRBJ1-4, the V gene TRBV5-1; D gene ambiguous. Germline CDR1 and CDR2: SGHRS and YFSETQ. The CDR3 loop spans 14 amino acids. The V end was cut by 7 bases, the J end by 0 bases, with 10 bases between. The CDR3 loop is CASAGGPTNEKLFF. As DNA, the CDR3 is TGCGCCAGCGCGGGAGGACCAACTAATGAAAAACTGTTTTTT.

Note on this clone: One end of the junction fails to match germline, which may point to a read error. J is TRBJ2-2 and V is TRBV7-7; 10 bases match TRBD2. Germline values: CDR1 SSHAT, CDR2 FNYEAQ (reference sequence). The CDR3 has 16 residues. CDR3 in amino acids: CASSSVAGGLTGELFF. As DNA, the CDR3 is TGTGCTAGCAGCTCGGTAGCGGGGGGATTAACCGGGGAGCTGTTTTTT.

The chain combines TRBV7-2 with TRBJ2-3; no reliable D call. Germline V gives CDR1 SGHTA, CDR2 FQGNSA. The CDR3 has 13 amino acids. Trimming left V 1 base short and J 4 bases short, with 6 bases between. Written as DNA, the CDR3 is TGTGCCAGCAGCTTAGGGCTCTCAGATACGCAGTATTTT. Translating it yields CASSLGLSDTQYF.

V gene TRBV29-1 combines with J gene TRBJ2-2, with 8 bases matching TRBD1. V shed 4 bases and J 4 bases; nucleotides not matched to a gene: 2. This CDR3 region has 13 residues. Looked up from germline, CDR1 is SQVTM and CDR2 is ANQGSEA. In DNA form, the CDR3 reads TGCAGCGTTGCAGGGGGCGCCACCGGGGAGCTGTTTTTT. Translated: CSVAGGATGELFF.

The chain combines TRBV7-9 with TRBJ2-7; 9 bases agree with TRBD1. From germline, CDR1 is SEHNR and CDR2 FQNEAQ (reference sequence). The CDR3 sequence is 16 residues long. V lost 7 bases to trimming and J lost 3 bases; unmatched junction nucleotides: 13. The CDR3 region has the DNA TGTGCCAGCACCCCTTCACCGGGACAGGGTAACTACGAGCAGTACTTC. Amino acids: CASTPSPGQGNYEQYF. The entire variable domain, with the rest obtained from reference TRBV7-9 and TRBJ2-7, is as follows: DTGVSQNPRHKITKRGQNVTFRCDPISEHNRLYWYRQTLGQGPEFLTYFQNEAQLEKSRLLSDRFSAERPKGSFSTLEIQRTEQGDSAMYLCASTPSPGQGNYEQYFGPGTRLTVT.

The chain is built from TRBV10-3 and TRBJ1-5; 11 nucleotides agree with TRBD1. Germline V gene data show CDR1 as ENHRY and CDR2 as SYGVKD. Trimming cost V 7 bases and J 2 bases; bases outside gene matches: 16. The CDR3 runs to 19 residues. CDR3 sequence reads: CAITRLDRGHVSGNQPQHF. CDR3 DNA: TGTGCCATCACCAGACTGGACAGGGGGCACGTTTCGGGCAATCAGCCCCAGCATTTT.

This chain connects TRBV28 to TRBJ2-5, with TRBD1 matching 8 bases. From germline, CDR1 is MDHEN and CDR2 SYDVKM. V shed 7 bases and J 5 bases; nucleotides not matched to a gene: 9. The CDR3 covers 14 residues. CDR3 residues: CASNKDRVRETQYF. CDR3 coding DNA: TGTGCCAGCAACAAGGACAGGGTGAGGGAGACCCAGTACTTC.

V and J are TRBV5-6 and TRBJ2-3; 9 bases fit TRBD2. CDR1 and CDR2 from the germline V gene are SGHDT and YYEEEE. This CDR3 is 16 amino acids long. The V segment lost 3 bases and the J segment 1 base; nucleotides outside the gene matches: 6. CDR3 in DNA: TGTGCCAGCAGCTCACGGAGACTAGCGGGCACAGATACGCAGTATTTT. Translating it yields CASSSRRLAGTDTQYF.

The chain couples TRBV29-1 to TRBJ2-5, with a possible D match to TRBD2 (5 bases). The CDR3 extends over 14 amino acids. Trimming left V 7 bases short and J 5 bases short, with 20 bases between. Germline CDR1 SQVTM, CDR2 ANQGSEA. CDR3 amino acids: CSGRVASPGETQYF. The CDR3 DNA is TGCAGCGGACGAGTTGCCTCGCCGGGGGAGACCCAGTACTTC. Based on the CDR3 plus reference TRBV29-1 and TRBJ2-5, the full variable domain is SAVISQKPSRDICQRGTSLTIQCQVDSQVTMMFWYRQQPGQSLTLIATANQGSEATYESGFVIDKFPISRPNLTFSTLTVSNMSPEDSSIYLCSGRVASPGETQYFGPGTRLLVL.

This clone was observed a handful of times. The chain is built from TRBV24-1 and TRBJ1-6, with no clear D. CDR3 length equals 15 residues. CDR1 and CDR2 (germline): KGHDR, SFDVKD. Trimming took 6 bases from V and 9 from J, leaving 17 bases between them. CDR3 sequence reads: CATSSPYEVGSPLHF. For the CDR3, the DNA is TGTGCCACCAGTTCCCCCTACGAGGTGGGTTCACCCCTCCACTTT.

This rearrangement joins TRBV5-1 to TRBJ1-2; possibly TRBD1 for D (6 bases). Per germline, CDR1 SGHRS and CDR2 YFSETQ. Trimming took 4 bases from V and 0 from J, leaving 10 bases between them. CDR3 length: 14 amino acids. The CDR3 loop reads CASSQGQTNYGYTF. The CDR3 region has the DNA TGCGCCAGCAGCCAGGGACAAACTAACTATGGCTACACCTTC.

V usage is TRBV5-1 and J usage is TRBJ2-2, with 11 bases lining up with TRBD2. Trimming took 4 bases from V and 2 from J; bases not matched to a gene: 4. The CDR3 covers 16 residues. Germline-derived CDR1 and CDR2 are SGHRS and YFSETQ. The CDR3 DNA reads as TGCGCCAGCAGCACACTAGCGGGGGCCAACACCGGGGAGCTGTTTTTT. Translated, it gives CASSTLAGANTGELFF.

J is TRBJ1-2 and V is TRBV5-3, with 7 bases matching TRBD1. TRBV5-3 is noted as an ORF with a role that remains uncertain. The CDR3 consists of 14 residues. The trim removed 6 bases at V and 5 bases at J, leaving 10 bases unmatched. This CDR3 reads CARIVEKGAYGYTF. For the CDR3, the DNA is TGTGCCAGAATCGTTGAGAAGGGGGCTTATGGCTACACCTTC.

The chain combines TRBV10-1 with TRBJ2-3; 7 bases line up with TRBD1. Germline lookup yields CDR1 WNHNN and CDR2 SYGVQD (reference sequence). Unmatched junction bases numbered 9, after V lost 11 bases and J lost 1 base. There are 14 residues in the CDR3. The CDR3 DNA reads as TGCGCCGCCTCCCGCGACAGGGGCACAGATACGCAGTATTTT. This gives the protein CAASRDRGTDTQYF.

This clone was counted between two and nine times. This chain uses TRBV4-1 with TRBJ2-1; 7 bases are a match to TRBD2. The trim removed 3 bases at V and 2 bases at J, leaving 7 bases unmatched. The length of the CDR3 is 16 residues. Germline CDR1 and CDR2: MGHRA and YSYEKL. CDR3 sequence (DNA): TGCGCCAGCAGCCAGCAGGCGGGGGAACCCTACAATGAGCAGTTCTTC. Translated, it gives CASSQQAGEPYNEQFF.